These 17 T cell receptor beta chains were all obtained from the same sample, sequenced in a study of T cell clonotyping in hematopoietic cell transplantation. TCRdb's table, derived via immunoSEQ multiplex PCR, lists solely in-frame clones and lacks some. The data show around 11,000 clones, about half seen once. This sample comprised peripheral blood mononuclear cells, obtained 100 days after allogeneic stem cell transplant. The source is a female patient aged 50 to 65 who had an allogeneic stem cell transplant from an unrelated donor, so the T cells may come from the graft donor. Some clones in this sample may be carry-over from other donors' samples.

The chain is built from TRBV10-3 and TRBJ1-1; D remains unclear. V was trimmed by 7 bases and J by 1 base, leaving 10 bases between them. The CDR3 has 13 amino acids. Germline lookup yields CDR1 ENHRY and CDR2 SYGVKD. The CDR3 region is CAITAAGNTEAFF. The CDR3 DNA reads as TGTGCCATCACCGCAGCCGGGAACACTGAAGCTTTCTTT.

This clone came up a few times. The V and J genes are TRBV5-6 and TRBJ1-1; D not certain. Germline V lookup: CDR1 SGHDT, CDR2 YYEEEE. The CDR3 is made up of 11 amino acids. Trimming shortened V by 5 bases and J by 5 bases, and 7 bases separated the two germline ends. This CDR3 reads CASRRGTEAFF. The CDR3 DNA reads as TGTGCCAGCAGGAGAGGGACTGAAGCTTTCTTT. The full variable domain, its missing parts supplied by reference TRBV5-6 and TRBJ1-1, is DAGVTQSPTHLIKTRGQQVTLRCSPKSGHDTVSWYQQALGQGPQFIFQYYEEEERQRGNFPDRFSGHQFPNYSSELNVNALLLGDSALYLCASRRGTEAFFGQGTRLTVV.

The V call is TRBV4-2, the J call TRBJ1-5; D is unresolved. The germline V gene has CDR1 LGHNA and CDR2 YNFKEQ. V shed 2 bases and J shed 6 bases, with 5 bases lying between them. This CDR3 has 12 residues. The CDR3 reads CASSQPGQPQHF. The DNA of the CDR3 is TGTGCCAGCAGCCAACCGGGTCAGCCCCAGCATTTT.

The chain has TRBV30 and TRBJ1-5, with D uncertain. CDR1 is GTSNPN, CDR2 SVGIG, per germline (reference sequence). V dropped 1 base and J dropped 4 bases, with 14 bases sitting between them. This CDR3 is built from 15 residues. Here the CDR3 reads CAWSEPGRFNQPQHF. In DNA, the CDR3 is TGTGCCTGGAGTGAACCGGGCCGCTTTAATCAGCCCCAGCATTTT. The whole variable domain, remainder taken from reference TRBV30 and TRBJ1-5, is SQTIHQWPATLVQPVGSPLSLECTVEGTSNPNLYWYRQAAGRGLQLLFYSVGIGQISSEVPQNLSASRPQDRQFILSSKKLLLSDSGFYLCAWSEPGRFNQPQHFGDGTRLSIL.

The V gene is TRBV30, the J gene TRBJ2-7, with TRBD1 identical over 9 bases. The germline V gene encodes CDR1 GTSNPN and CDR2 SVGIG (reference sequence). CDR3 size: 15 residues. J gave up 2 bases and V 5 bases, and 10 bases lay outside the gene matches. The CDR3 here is CAWLETGGATYEQYF. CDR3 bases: TGTGCCTGGTTAGAGACAGGGGGGGCAACCTACGAGCAGTACTTC.

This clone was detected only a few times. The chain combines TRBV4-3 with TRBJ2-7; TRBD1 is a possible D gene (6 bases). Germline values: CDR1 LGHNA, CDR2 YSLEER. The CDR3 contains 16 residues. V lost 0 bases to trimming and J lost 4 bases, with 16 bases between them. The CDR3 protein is CASSQDNRGRGYEQYF. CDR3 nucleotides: TGCGCCAGCAGCCAAGACAACCGGGGCAGGGGTTACGAGCAGTACTTC.

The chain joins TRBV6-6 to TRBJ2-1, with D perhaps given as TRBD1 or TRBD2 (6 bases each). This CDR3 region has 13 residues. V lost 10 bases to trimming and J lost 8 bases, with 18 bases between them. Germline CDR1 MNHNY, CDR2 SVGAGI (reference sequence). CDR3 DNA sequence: TGTGCCATTAACAGGGACTCAAGCGATGAGCAGTTCTTC. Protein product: CAINRDSSDEQFF.

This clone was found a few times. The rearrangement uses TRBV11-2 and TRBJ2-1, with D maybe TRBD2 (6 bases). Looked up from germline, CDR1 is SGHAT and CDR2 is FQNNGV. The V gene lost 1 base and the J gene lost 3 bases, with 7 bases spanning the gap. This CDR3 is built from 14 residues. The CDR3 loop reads CASSLAGDYNEQFF. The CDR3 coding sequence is TGTGCCAGCAGCTTAGCGGGAGACTACAATGAGCAGTTCTTC.

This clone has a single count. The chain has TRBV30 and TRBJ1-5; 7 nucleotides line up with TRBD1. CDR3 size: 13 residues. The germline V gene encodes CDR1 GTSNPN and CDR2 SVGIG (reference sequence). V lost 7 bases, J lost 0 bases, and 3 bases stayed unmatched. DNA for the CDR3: TGTGCCTACGGGGACAGTAGCAATCAGCCCCAGCATTTT. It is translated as CAYGDSSNQPQHF.

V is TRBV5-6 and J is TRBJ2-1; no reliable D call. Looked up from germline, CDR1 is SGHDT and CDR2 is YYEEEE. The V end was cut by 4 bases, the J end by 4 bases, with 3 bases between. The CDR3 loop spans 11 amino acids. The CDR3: CASSQYNEQFF. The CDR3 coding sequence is TGTGCCAGCAGCCAGTACAATGAGCAGTTCTTC. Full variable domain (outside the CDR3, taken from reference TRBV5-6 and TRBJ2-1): DAGVTQSPTHLIKTRGQQVTLRCSPKSGHDTVSWYQQALGQGPQFIFQYYEEEERQRGNFPDRFSGHQFPNYSSELNVNALLLGDSALYLCASSQYNEQFFGPGTRLTVL.

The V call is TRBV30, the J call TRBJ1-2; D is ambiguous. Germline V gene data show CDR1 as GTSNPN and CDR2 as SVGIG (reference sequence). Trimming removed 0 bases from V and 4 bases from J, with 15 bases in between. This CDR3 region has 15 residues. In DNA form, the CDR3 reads TGTGCCTGGAGTGTAGGGCAGGACGGAGCCTATGGCTACACCTTC. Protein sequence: CAWSVGQDGAYGYTF.

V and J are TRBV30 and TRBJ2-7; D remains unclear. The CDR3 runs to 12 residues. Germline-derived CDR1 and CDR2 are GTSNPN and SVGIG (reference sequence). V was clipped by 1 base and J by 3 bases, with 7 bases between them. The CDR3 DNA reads TGTGCCTGGAGTGAAGACAACTACGAGCAGTACTTC. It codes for CAWSEDNYEQYF.

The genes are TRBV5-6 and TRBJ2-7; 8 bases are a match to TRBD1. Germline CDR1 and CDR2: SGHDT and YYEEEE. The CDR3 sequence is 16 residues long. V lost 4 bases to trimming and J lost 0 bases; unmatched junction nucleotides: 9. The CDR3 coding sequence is TGTGCCAGCAGCCAGTCGACAGGGGCGCCCTCCTACGAGCAGTACTTC. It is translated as CASSQSTGAPSYEQYF.

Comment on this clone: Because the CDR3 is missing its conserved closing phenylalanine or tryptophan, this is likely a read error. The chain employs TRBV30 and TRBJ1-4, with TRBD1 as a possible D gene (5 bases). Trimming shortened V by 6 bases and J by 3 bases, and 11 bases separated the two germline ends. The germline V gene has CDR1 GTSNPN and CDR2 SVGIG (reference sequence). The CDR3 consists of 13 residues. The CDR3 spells CACGGGANEKLFL. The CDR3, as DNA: TGTGCCTGCGGAGGAGGGGCTAATGAAAAACTGTTTCTT.

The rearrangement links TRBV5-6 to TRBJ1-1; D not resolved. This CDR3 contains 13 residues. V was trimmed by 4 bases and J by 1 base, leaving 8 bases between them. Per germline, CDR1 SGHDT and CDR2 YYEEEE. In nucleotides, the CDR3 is TGTGCCAGCAGCGTAGACTGGAACACTGAAGCTTTCTTT. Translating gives CASSVDWNTEAFF.

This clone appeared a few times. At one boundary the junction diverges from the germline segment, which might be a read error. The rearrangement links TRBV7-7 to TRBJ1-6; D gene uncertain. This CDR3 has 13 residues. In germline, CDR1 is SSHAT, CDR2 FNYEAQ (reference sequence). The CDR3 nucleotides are TGTGCTAGCAGCTTATCCCAGAATTCACCCCTCCACTTT. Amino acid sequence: CASSLSQNSPLHF. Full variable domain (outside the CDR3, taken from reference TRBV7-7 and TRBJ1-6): GAGVSQSPRYKVTKRGQDVTLRCDPISSHATLYWYQQALGQGPEFLTYFNYEAQPDKSGLPSDRFSAERPEGSISTLTIQRTEQRDSAMYRCASSLSQNSPLHFGNGTRLTVT.

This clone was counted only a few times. The chain's CDR3 is CAWSSMNTEAFF. Here the CDR3 DNA reads TGTGCCTGGAGTTCCATGAACACTGAAGCTTTCTTT. The chain employs TRBV30 and TRBJ1-1; the D is unclear. The CDR3 extends over 12 amino acids. Deletions cut 2 bases from V and 0 bases from J, with 4 bases between. Germline loops: CDR1 GTSNPN, CDR2 SVGIG (reference sequence).